This T cell receptor beta chain was retrieved from a study of CXCR3-negative and CXCR3-positive naive CD8 T cells. Study-wide findings and caveats: More hydrophobic TRB CDR3s occurred in CXCR3-positive than in CXCR3-negative naive cells. Naive CXCR3-negative and CXCR3-positive cells had similar TRBV-TRBJ usage; memory differed.

The libraries of TRB cDNA were constructed through 5' RACE using UMI labels. Reanalyzing the 5' RACE reads, TCRdb keeps one entry per CDR3 protein, without DNA. The specimen's table records 120,000 to 150,000 distinct CDR3 sequences. Each CD8+ T cell subset was sorted in triplicate, approximately 300,000 cells each. Cells that were CD45RO-CCR7+CD27+CD95- constituted naive CD8+ T cells. Comments on this clonotype: The antigen is unknown.

The CDR3 is 16 residues long. CDR1 and CDR2 from the germline V gene are SGHRS and YFSETQ. The J gene is TRBJ1-1, the V gene TRBV5-1; TCRdb designates TRBD1, a call that cannot be tested without DNA. This TCR came from a human donor in good health. Some clones in this sample may be carry-over from other donors' samples. The sequencing input was naive CXCR3+ CD8+ T cells from blood. Documented subset: CD45RO-CCR7+CD27+CD95- naive CD8+ T cells expressing CXCR3 (TNR3+). CDR3 region: CASSLPGGSGRTEAFF.